Following are 27 T cell receptor beta chains from one sample sequenced in a study of blood T cell repertoires in COVID-19 (dated by TCRdb to the early 2020s). Library method: the immunoSEQ multiplex PCR assay. TCRdb retrieved this table from immuneACCESS and kept in-frame rearrangements only. Not all clones are present; in checked studies, unresolved V genes account for under half, and no reason is known for the remainder. This sample comprises 240,000 or so clones, 86% of them detected only once. The ten largest clones represent approximately 2.1% of the sample. Material: PBMCs or T cells enriched from blood (not recorded which). These receptors all come from a woman in her fifties or sixties who had recovered from COVID-19.

This clone was counted once. This chain links TRBV4-1 with TRBJ1-2; 7 nucleotides align to TRBD1. Germline-derived CDR1 and CDR2 are MGHRA and YSYEKL. V was clipped by 3 bases and J by 3 bases; unmatched bases: 7. This CDR3 is built from 15 residues. The CDR3 is CASSQTGYRYYGYTF. The CDR3 DNA reads as TGCGCCAGCAGCCAGACAGGGTACCGGTACTATGGCTACACCTTC.

The chain has TRBV18 and TRBJ1-1, with 9 bases fitting TRBD1. CDR1 is KGHSH, CDR2 LQKENI, per germline. The CDR3 runs 14 residues. After removal of 2 bases from V and 6 bases from J, the junction contained 4 bases not matched to a gene. CDR3 bases: TGTGCCAGCTCACCAGGGACAGGGTCCCCTGAAGCTTTCTTT. It translates to CASSPGTGSPEAFF.

The rearrangement joins TRBV7-2 to TRBJ2-2; 7 bases fit TRBD1. CDR3 length: 15 amino acids. V was clipped by 5 bases and J by 0 bases; unmatched bases: 3. Germline lookup yields CDR1 SGHTA and CDR2 FQGNSA. CDR3 in amino acids: CASSKGQANTGELFF. CDR3 in DNA: TGTGCCAGCAGCAAAGGACAGGCGAACACCGGGGAGCTGTTTTTT.

The CDR3, as DNA: TGTGCCAGTAGCGACTACAGGGGGAACCAAGAGACCCAGTACTTC. It is translated as CASSDYRGNQETQYF. This chain links TRBV19 with TRBJ2-5; TRBD1 aligns across 8 bases. V trimming: 6 bases; J trimming: 0 bases; junction bases outside the gene matches: 6. The CDR3 has 15 residues. The germline V gene has CDR1 LNHDA and CDR2 SQIVND (reference sequence).

This clone was seen a few times. This chain uses TRBV19 with TRBJ1-2; D gene unclear. V was shortened by 2 bases and J by 5 bases, with 6 bases between the two germline ends. The CDR3 totals 12 residues. Germline CDR1 LNHDA, CDR2 SQIVND (reference sequence). The CDR3 bases are TGTGCCAGTAGTATAAAATCGTATGGCTACACCTTC. Amino acids: CASSIKSYGYTF.

The V gene is TRBV11-3, the J gene TRBJ2-3; TRBD1 matches at 7 bases. The CDR3 length is 15 residues. CDR1 and CDR2 (germline): SGHNT, YENEEA. Trimming at V came to 5 bases and at J to 2 bases, leaving 7 bases not matched to a gene. The CDR3 coding sequence is TGTGCCAGCAGCCCATGGACAGGTCCCACAGATACGCAGTATTTT. Encoded protein: CASSPWTGPTDTQYF.

The rearrangement uses TRBV7-2 and TRBJ2-7; the match to TRBD1 covers 7 bases. The CDR3 is 15 amino acids. The germline gives CDR1 SGHTA, CDR2 FQGNSA. V lost 2 bases to trimming and J lost 2 bases; unmatched junction nucleotides: 6. The CDR3 sequence is CASSLSSGGPYEQYF. The DNA of the CDR3 is TGTGCCAGCAGCTTAAGTTCAGGGGGACCCTACGAGCAGTACTTC.

This chain links TRBV5-1 with TRBJ1-6; weak D call: TRBD1 (5 bases). Germline CDR1 reads SGHRS; CDR2 reads YFSETQ. The CDR3 has 14 residues. The ends were cut back, 0 bases at V and 7 bases at J, with 8 bases in the middle. CDR3 nucleotides: TGCGCCAGCAGCTTGGGGGGGAGGAATTCACCCCTCCACTTT. It is translated as CASSLGGRNSPLHF.

The gene calls are TRBV9 and TRBJ1-2, with 9 nucleotides matching TRBD1. Germline values: CDR1 SGDLS, CDR2 YYNGEE. The CDR3 has 15 residues. The ends lost 3 bases at V and 4 bases at J; junction bases unmatched: 7. The CDR3, as DNA: TGTGCCAGCAGCGCCCCGGGACAGGGACCCTATGGCTACACCTTC. Residues: CASSAPGQGPYGYTF.

This clone was seen a handful of times. The chain links TRBV7-2 to TRBJ2-7; 8 nucleotides agree with TRBD2. The ends lost 0 bases at V and 7 bases at J; junction bases unmatched: 11. The CDR3 is made up of 16 amino acids. CDR1 and CDR2 (germline): SGHTA, FQGNSA. The CDR3 DNA reads TGTGCCAGCAGCTTAGCCCCTCCGGGAGGGCCGAGTGAGCAGTACTTC. The encoded protein is CASSLAPPGGPSEQYF.

V gene TRBV19 combines with J gene TRBJ1-4; 8 bases are shared with TRBD1. The CDR3 totals 13 residues. V shed 6 bases and J 11 bases; nucleotides not matched to a gene: 8. Germline CDR1 and CDR2: LNHDA and SQIVND (reference sequence). This chain's CDR3 is CASSRDRYGKLFF. In DNA, the CDR3 is TGTGCCAGTAGCCGGGACAGGTATGGGAAACTGTTTTTT.

This chain uses TRBV15 with TRBJ2-1; D might be TRBD2 (7 bases). CDR1 LNHNV and CDR2 YYDKDF come from the germline V gene (reference sequence). The CDR3 covers 15 residues. The V gene lost 6 bases and the J gene lost 5 bases, with 17 bases spanning the gap. The CDR3 DNA follows: TGTGCCACCAGGCCCTGGGGGGGCGGAAACAATGAGCAGTTCTTC. The encoded protein is CATRPWGGGNNEQFF.

The genes are TRBV28 and TRBJ1-5; unclear D gene. Germline CDR1 reads MDHEN; CDR2 reads SYDVKM. CDR3 length: 15 residues. V lost 6 bases and J 3 bases, leaving 15 bases between the germline ends. CDR3 region: CASSLDRVANQPQHF. The DNA of the CDR3 is TGTGCCAGCAGCCTCGACCGGGTCGCCAATCAGCCCCAGCATTTT.

This rearrangement joins TRBV5-4 to TRBJ2-7; the D gene is possibly TRBD1 (6 bases). Germline V lookup: CDR1 SGHNT, CDR2 YYREEE (reference sequence). The V gene lost 3 bases and the J gene lost 1 base, with 8 bases spanning the gap. CDR3 length: 13 amino acids. This chain's CDR3 is CASSWDTSYEQYF. DNA for the CDR3: TGTGCCAGCAGCTGGGACACATCCTACGAGCAGTACTTC.

The chain has TRBV9 and TRBJ1-2, with a tentative D call TRBD1 (5 bases). CDR3 length: 15 residues. Germline V lookup: CDR1 SGDLS, CDR2 YYNGEE. The V end was cut by 0 bases, the J end by 7 bases, with 16 bases between. This chain's CDR3 is CASSVGSDTRGGYTF. Here the CDR3 DNA reads TGTGCCAGCAGCGTAGGGTCGGACACAAGAGGTGGCTACACCTTC.

The gene calls are TRBV4-1 and TRBJ1-2; 9 bases line up with TRBD1. Germline CDR1 MGHRA, CDR2 YSYEKL. The CDR3 is 19 amino acids. After removal of 4 bases from V and 6 bases from J, the junction contained 21 bases not matched to a gene. The CDR3: CASSPETLDRGGGGNGYTF. In nucleotides, the CDR3 is TGCGCCAGCAGCCCAGAAACCTTGGACAGGGGAGGAGGGGGGAATGGCTACACCTTC.

The rearrangement uses TRBV4-2 and TRBJ1-1; D is uncertain. The V gene lost 0 bases and the J gene lost 2 bases, with 10 bases spanning the gap. Germline CDR1 and CDR2: LGHNA and YNFKEQ. This CDR3 is built from 15 residues. This CDR3 reads CASSQDSGRNTEAFF. For the CDR3, the DNA is TGTGCCAGCAGCCAAGATTCGGGGAGAAACACTGAAGCTTTCTTT.

The chain recombines TRBV7-8 with TRBJ1-1; 8 bases are shared with TRBD1. Per germline, CDR1 SGHVS and CDR2 FQNEAQ. V shed 3 bases and J 4 bases; nucleotides not matched to a gene: 7. The CDR3 sequence is 15 residues long. The CDR3 coding sequence is TGTGCCAGCAGCTTTTATCAGGGGGCCGGCACTGAAGCTTTCTTT. It is translated as CASSFYQGAGTEAFF.

V and J are TRBV2 and TRBJ1-2; 7 positions agree with TRBD1. This CDR3 has 14 residues. In germline, CDR1 is SNHLY, CDR2 FYNNEI. Trimming took 4 bases from V and 3 from J; bases not matched to a gene: 5. CDR3 nucleotide sequence: TGTGCCAGCAGTGCACAGGGGATGCACTATGGCTACACCTTC. Translating gives CASSAQGMHYGYTF.

This chain connects TRBV6-6 to TRBJ2-4; 8 bases agree with TRBD1. V trimming: 4 bases; J trimming: 3 bases; junction bases outside the gene matches: 2. This CDR3 comprises 14 residues. From germline, CDR1 is MNHNY and CDR2 SVGAGI (reference sequence). The CDR3 sequence is CASSSQGGKNIQYF. For the CDR3, the DNA is TGTGCCAGCAGTTCACAGGGGGGCAAAAACATTCAGTACTTC.

On this clone itself: This sample includes further DNA sequences coding for the same CDR3. V and J are TRBV5-5 and TRBJ1-1, with unresolved D. This CDR3 has 14 amino acids. CDR1 and CDR2 from the germline V gene are SGHKS and YYEKEE (reference sequence). Trimming pared 0 bases from V and 2 bases from J, leaving 8 bases between. The CDR3 spells CASSLVVLNTEAFF. The CDR3 DNA is TGTGCCAGCAGCTTGGTAGTTTTAAACACTGAAGCTTTCTTT.

This sequence joins TRBV19 and TRBJ2-3; 9 bases are shared with TRBD2. The CDR3 runs 16 residues. Germline assignment: CDR1 LNHDA and CDR2 SQIVND (reference sequence). The trim removed 6 bases at V and 6 bases at J, leaving 13 bases unmatched. CDR3 residues: CASRRGGGATRDTQYF. The CDR3 nucleotides read TGTGCCAGTAGGCGCGGGGGGGGTGCTACTCGGGATACGCAGTATTTT.

The genes are TRBV19 and TRBJ2-1, with 7 nucleotides matching TRBD2. V trimming: 5 bases; J trimming: 0 bases; junction bases outside the gene matches: 4. The CDR3 has 15 residues. CDR1 and CDR2 (germline): LNHDA, SQIVND (reference sequence). CDR3: CASSERDNSYNEQFF. CDR3 bases: TGTGCCAGTAGTGAGCGGGATAACTCCTACAATGAGCAGTTCTTC. The full variable domain, in which reference TRBV19 and TRBJ2-1 provide the parts outside the CDR3, is DGGITQSPKYLFRKEGQNVTLSCEQNLNHDAMYWYRQDPGQGLRLIYYSQIVNDFQKGDIAEGYSVSREKKESFPLTVTSAQKNPTAFYLCASSERDNSYNEQFFGPGTRLTVL.

The V call is TRBV29-1, the J call TRBJ1-1; 11 nucleotides match TRBD1. This CDR3 spans 16 amino acids. Looked up from germline, CDR1 is SQVTM and CDR2 is ANQGSEA. After removal of 4 bases from V and 1 base from J, the junction contained 8 bases not matched to a gene. Here the CDR3 reads CSVARTGGAKNTEAFF. The CDR3 DNA follows: TGCAGCGTTGCAAGGACAGGGGGCGCAAAGAACACTGAAGCTTTCTTT.

The rearrangement uses TRBV11-1 and TRBJ1-4; TRBD1 might be the D (5 bases). The germline CDR1 and CDR2 sequences are SGHAT and FQDESV (reference sequence). Trimming shortened V by 6 bases and J by 3 bases, and 8 bases separated the two germline ends. CDR3 length equals 13 residues. Here the CDR3 reads CASRRGANEKLFF. CDR3 in DNA: TGTGCCAGCAGGCGGGGGGCTAATGAAAAACTGTTTTTT.

This clone has a single count. The chain couples TRBV11-3 to TRBJ2-1; D not certain. V lost 5 bases to trimming and J lost 12 bases, with 17 bases between them. CDR3 length equals 13 residues. From germline, CDR1 is SGHNT and CDR2 YENEEA. This CDR3 reads CASSPAQVGGQFF. As DNA, the CDR3 is TGTGCCAGCAGCCCAGCCCAGGTGGGTGGGCAGTTCTTC.

There are a few counts of this clone. The chain is built from TRBV5-8 and TRBJ2-1; 8 positions match TRBD2. V shed 2 bases, J shed 0 bases, and the junction held 4 bases outside the gene matches. CDR1 SGHTS and CDR2 YDEGEE come from the germline V gene. The CDR3 sequence is 16 residues long. CDR3 in DNA: TGTGCCAGCAGCTTATTCAGCGGGGGCTCCTACAATGAGCAGTTCTTC. It specifies CASSLFSGGSYNEQFF.